Listed below are T cell receptor beta chains from one sample, sequenced in a study of tumor-infiltrating lymphocytes in primary liver carcinoma. MiXCR, applied by TCRdb to the multiplex PCR reads, yields one record per CDR3 protein. The sample lists fewer than 350,000 distinct CDR3 sequences, about two thirds occurring once. Material: peripheral blood. Receptor source: a man aged 40-49 years with primary liver carcinoma and hepatitis B virus infection. CDR3s leave out the opening cysteine and the closing phenylalanine or tryptophan. Fields, in order: CDR3 length, V gene, CDR3 protein.

>11|TRBV7-9
ASSPGSAYGQY
>10|TRBV12-3/TRBV12-4
ASNFVHNEQF
>10|TRBV6-1
ASREHTGELF
>12|TRBV11-2
ASSLSGDRGRAF
>12|TRBV24-1
ATSDWGANNEQF
>9|TRBV12-3/TRBV12-4
ASMGQRTQY
>13|TRBV6-5
ASSYLAGEVETQY
>14|TRBV12-3/TRBV12-4
ASRWIAEGLIDTQY
>15|TRBV5-1
ASSSSTHGQGDYEQY
>15|TRBV5-4
ASSLATLAGMRDTQY
>12|TRBV6-5
ASSLSGQCREQY
>15|TRBV6-2/TRBV6-3
ASSYPNPGQETYEQY
>14|TRBV5-6
ASSSETAANTGELF
>10|TRBV7-8
ASSDWDTAQH
>12|TRBV11-3
ARSLGGNAGELF
>12|TRBV6-1
AYRRGETGTQQY
>14|TRBV11-2
ASSEIWGRPRDTQY
>12|TRBV11-2
ASSLARFGYEEY
>9|TRBV30
AWRAPGEPF
>15|TRBV6-1
ASTDGTDYSGANVLT